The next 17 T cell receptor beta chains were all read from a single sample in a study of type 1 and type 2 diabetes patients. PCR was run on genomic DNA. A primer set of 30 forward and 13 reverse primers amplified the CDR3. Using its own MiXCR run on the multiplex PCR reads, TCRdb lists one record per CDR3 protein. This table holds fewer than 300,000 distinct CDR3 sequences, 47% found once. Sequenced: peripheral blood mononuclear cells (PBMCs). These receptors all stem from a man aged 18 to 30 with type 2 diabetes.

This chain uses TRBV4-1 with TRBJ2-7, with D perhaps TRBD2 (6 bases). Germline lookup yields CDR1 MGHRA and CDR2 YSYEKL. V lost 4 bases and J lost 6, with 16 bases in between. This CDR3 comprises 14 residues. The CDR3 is CASSRGGGSAEQYF. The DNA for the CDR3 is TGCGCCAGCAGCCGAGGCGGAGGGTCCGCCGAGCAGTACTTC.

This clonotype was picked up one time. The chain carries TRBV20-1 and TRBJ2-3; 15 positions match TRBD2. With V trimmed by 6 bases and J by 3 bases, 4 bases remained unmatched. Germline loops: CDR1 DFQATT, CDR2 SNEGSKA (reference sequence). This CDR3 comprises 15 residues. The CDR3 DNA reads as TGCAGTGCGGGGACTAGCGGGGGGATGACAGATACGCAGTATTTT. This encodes CSAGTSGGMTDTQYF.

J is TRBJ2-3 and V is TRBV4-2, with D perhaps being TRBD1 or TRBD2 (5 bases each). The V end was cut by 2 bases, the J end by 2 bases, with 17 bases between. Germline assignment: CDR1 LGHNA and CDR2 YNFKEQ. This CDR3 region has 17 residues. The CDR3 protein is CASSQKAWDGSTDTQYF. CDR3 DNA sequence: TGTGCCAGCAGCCAAAAAGCGTGGGACGGGTCCACAGATACGCAGTATTTT.

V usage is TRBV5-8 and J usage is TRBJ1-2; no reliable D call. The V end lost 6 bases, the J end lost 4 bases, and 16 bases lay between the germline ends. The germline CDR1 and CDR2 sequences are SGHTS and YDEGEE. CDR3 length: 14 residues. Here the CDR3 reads CASTYAPGTYGYTF. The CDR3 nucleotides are TGTGCCAGCACATATGCCCCAGGAACCTATGGCTACACCTTC.

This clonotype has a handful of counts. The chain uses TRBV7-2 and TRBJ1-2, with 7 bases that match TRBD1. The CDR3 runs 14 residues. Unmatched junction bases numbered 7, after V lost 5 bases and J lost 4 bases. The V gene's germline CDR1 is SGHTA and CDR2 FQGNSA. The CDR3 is CASSLTTGTYGYTF. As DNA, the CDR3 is TGTGCCAGCAGCCTGACGACAGGGACCTATGGCTACACCTTC.

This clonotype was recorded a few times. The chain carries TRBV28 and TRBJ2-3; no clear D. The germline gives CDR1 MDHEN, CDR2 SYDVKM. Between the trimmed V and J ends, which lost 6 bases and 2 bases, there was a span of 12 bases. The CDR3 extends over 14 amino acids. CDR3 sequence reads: CASSWRRHTDTQYF. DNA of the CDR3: TGTGCCAGCAGCTGGCGACGGCACACAGATACGCAGTATTTT.

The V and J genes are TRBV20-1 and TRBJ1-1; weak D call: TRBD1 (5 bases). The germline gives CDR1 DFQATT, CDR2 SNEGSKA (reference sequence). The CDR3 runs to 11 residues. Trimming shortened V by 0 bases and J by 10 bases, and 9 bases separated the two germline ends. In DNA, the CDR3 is TGCAGTGCTAGAGATGGGGGACGAGCTTTCTTT. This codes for CSARDGGRAFF.

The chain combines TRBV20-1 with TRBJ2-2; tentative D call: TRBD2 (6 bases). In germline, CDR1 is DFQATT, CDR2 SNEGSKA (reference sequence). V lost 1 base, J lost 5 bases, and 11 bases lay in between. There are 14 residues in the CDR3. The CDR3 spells CSARAGVVTGELFF. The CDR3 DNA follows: TGCAGTGCTAGAGCGGGAGTAGTAACCGGGGAGCTGTTTTTT.

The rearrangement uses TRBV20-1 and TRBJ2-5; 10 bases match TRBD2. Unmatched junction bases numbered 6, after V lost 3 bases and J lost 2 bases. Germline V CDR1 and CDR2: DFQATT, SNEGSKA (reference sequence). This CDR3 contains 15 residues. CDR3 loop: CSARRTSGIQETQYF. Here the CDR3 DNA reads TGCAGTGCTAGGCGCACTAGCGGGATTCAAGAGACCCAGTACTTC.

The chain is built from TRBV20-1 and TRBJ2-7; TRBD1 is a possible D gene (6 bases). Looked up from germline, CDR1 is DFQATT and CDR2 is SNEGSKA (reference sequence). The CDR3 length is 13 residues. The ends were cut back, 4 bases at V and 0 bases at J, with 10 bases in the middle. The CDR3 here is CSAKGGTSYEQYF. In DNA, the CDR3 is TGCAGTGCTAAAGGGGGAACCTCCTACGAGCAGTACTTC.

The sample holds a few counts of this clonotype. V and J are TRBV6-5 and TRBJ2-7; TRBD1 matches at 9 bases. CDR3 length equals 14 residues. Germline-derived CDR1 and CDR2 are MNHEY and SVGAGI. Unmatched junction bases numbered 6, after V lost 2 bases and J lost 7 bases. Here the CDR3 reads CASSYMGTGSEQYF. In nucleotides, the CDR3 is TGTGCCAGCAGTTACATGGGGACAGGGAGTGAGCAGTACTTC.

The CDR3 bases are TGCGCCAGCAGCTCGTCACAGGGTATGAACACTGAAGCTTTCTTT. Its translation: CASSSSQGMNTEAFF. The V call is TRBV5-1, the J call TRBJ1-1; possibly TRBD1 for D (6 bases). The CDR3 spans 15 residues. From germline, CDR1 is SGHRS and CDR2 YFSETQ. V was cut by 3 bases and J by 0 bases, with 12 bases left in between.

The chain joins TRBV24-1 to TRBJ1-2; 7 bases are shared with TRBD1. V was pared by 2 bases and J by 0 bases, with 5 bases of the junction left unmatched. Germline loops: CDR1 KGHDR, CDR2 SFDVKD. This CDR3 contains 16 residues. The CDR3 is CATSDSQGWANYGYTF. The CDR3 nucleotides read TGTGCCACCAGTGATTCACAGGGGTGGGCTAACTATGGCTACACCTTC.

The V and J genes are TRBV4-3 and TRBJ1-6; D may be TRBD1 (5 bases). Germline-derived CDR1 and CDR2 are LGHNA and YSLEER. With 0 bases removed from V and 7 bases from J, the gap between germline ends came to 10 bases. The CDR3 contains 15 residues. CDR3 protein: CASSQDRGSNSPLHF. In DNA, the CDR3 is TGCGCCAGCAGCCAAGACCGGGGGAGCAATTCACCCCTCCACTTT.

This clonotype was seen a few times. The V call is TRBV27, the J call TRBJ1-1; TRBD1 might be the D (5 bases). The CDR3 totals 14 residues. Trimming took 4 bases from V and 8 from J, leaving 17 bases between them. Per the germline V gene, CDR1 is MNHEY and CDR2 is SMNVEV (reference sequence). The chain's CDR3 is CASSYSRDGQEAFF. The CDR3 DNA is TGTGCCAGCAGTTACTCCCGGGACGGCCAAGAAGCTTTCTTT.

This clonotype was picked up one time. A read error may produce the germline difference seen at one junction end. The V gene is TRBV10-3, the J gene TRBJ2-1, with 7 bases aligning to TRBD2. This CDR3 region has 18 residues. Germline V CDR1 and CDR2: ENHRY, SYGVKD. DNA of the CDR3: TGTGCCATCAGTGATTTTGGATTTGGGGAGGGCCTTCTAAATGGGCAGTTCTTC. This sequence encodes CAISDFGFGEGLLNGQFF.

Written as DNA, the CDR3 is TGTGCCAGCAGTTTAAGGTCGCAGGCGAGCTCCTATAATTCACCCCTCCACTTT. It specifies CASSLRSQASSYNSPLHF. The chain combines TRBV12-3 or TRBV12-4 with TRBJ1-6, with D unclear. V was pared by 2 bases and J by 0 bases, with 14 bases between. The CDR3 has 18 residues.